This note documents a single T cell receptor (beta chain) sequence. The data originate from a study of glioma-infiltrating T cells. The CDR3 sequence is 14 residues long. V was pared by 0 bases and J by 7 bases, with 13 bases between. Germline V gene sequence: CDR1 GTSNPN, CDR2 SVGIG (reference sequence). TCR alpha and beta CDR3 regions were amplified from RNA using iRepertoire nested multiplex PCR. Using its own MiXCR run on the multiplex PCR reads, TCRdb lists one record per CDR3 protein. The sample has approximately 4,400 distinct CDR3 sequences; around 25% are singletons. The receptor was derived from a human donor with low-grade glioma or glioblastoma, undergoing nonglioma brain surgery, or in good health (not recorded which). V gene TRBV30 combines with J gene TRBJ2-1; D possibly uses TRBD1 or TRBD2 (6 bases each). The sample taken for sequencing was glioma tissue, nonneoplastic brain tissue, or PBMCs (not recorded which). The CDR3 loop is CAWSVGGAENEQFF. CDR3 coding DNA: TGTGCCTGGAGTGTCGGGGGCGCGGAGAATGAGCAGTTCTTC.